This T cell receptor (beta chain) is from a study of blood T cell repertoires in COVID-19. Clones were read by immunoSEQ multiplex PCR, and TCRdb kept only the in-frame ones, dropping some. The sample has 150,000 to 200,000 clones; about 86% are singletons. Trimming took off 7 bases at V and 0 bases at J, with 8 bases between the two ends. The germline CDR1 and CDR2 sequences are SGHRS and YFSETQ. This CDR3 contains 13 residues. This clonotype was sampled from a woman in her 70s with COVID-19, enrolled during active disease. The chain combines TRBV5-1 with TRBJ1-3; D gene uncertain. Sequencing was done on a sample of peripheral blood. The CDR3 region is CASAQISGNTIYF. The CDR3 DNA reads TGCGCCAGCGCCCAGATCTCTGGAAACACCATATATTTT.